This T cell receptor (beta chain) was obtained from a study of OX40 agonist ivuxolimab in advanced cancers. Study information: Three partial responders included one hepatocellular carcinoma patient and two cutaneous melanoma patients.

Cycle 7 day 1, cycle 4 day 1, and baseline were the timepoints at which blood was sampled. Germline V lookup: CDR1 SGDLS, CDR2 YYNGEE. V was cut by 4 bases and J by 0 bases, with 7 bases left in between. This CDR3 has 14 residues. Data came from immunoSEQ multiplex PCR; TCRdb stores just in-frame clones and leaves some out. The sample consists of 15,000 to 20,000 clones, approximately 83% of them appearing once. The rearrangement uses TRBV9 and TRBJ1-4; D may be TRBD1 (5 bases). Source: CD4+ or CD8+ T cells sorted from blood, taken in a trial of the OX40 agonist ivuxolimab. The TCR was taken from an adult with an advanced solid tumor such as melanoma, head and neck, liver or kidney cancer. CDR3 sequence: CASSSGSTNEKLFF. CDR3 nucleotide sequence: TGTGCCAGCAGCTCAGGGTCAACTAATGAAAAACTGTTTTTT.